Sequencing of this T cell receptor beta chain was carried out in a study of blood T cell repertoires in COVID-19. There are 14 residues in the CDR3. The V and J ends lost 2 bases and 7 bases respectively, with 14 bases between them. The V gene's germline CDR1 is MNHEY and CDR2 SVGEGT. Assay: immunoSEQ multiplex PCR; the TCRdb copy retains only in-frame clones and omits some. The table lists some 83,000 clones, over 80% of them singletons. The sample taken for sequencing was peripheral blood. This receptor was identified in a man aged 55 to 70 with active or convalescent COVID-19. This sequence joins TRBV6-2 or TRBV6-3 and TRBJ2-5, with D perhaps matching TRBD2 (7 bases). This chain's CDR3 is CASSYPRGGGTQYF. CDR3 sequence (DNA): TGTGCCAGCAGTTACCCCCGAGGGGGGGGGACCCAGTACTTC.